What follows is one T cell receptor (beta chain) and its context. This sample stems from a study of blood T cell repertoires in COVID-19. Overall study context: The study drew acute and convalescent COVID-19 samples from the United States, Italy and Spain. Sources were T cells, B-cell-depleted T cells, or PBMCs; the material itself was cDNA or gDNA.

Source study methods: For nucleated cells, counts were estimated from reference gene primer amplification. The method was immunoSEQ multiplex PCR; TCRdb's version includes in-frame clones alone and lacks a portion of them. Clone size and V and J calls were adopted from that table, with D and trimming inferred from the DNA. Altogether about 15,000 clones are present, about 86% being singletons, with the ten largest covering approximately 9.1%. Losses at the gene ends were 6 bases for V and 1 base for J; bases not matched to a gene: 4. The germline V gene encodes CDR1 LNHDA and CDR2 SQIVND (reference sequence). The CDR3 runs to 16 residues.

The sample was peripheral blood. The TCR originated in a human donor in a cohort sampled during active COVID-19. The V gene is TRBV19, the J gene TRBJ2-6; 9 positions agree with TRBD1. The CDR3 is CASRLQGASGANVLTF. The CDR3 DNA is TGTGCCAGTAGGTTACAGGGGGCGTCTGGGGCCAACGTCCTGACTTTC.